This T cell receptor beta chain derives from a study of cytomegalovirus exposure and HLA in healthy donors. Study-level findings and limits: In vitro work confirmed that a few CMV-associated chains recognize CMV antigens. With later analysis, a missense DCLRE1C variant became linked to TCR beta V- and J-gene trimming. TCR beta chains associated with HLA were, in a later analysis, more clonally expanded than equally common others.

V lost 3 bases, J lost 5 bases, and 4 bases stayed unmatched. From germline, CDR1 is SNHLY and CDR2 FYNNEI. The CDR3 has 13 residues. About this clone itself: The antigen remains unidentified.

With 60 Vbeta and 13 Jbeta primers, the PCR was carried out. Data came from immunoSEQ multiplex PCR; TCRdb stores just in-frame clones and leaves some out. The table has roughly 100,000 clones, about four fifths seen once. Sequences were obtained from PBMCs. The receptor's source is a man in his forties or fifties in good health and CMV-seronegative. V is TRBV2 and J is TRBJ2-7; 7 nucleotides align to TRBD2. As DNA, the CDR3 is TGTGCCAGCAGTGACTCGGGGGGTGACGAGCAGTACTTC. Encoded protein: CASSDSGGDEQYF. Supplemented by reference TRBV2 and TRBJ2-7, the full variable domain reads EPEVTQTPSHQVTQMGQEVILRCVPISNHLYFYWYRQILGQKVEFLVSFYNNEISEKSEIFDDQFSVERPDGSNFTLKIRSTKLEDSAMYFCASSDSGGDEQYFGPGTRLTVT.